The clone carrying this T cell receptor beta chain was observed a few times. Its antigen is currently unknown. The data were obtained in a study of cytomegalovirus exposure and HLA in healthy donors. Study-level findings and limits: Links to common viral pathogens appeared, in a later analysis, for several of the most significant clusters. Reportedly, cytomegalovirus status was diagnosed with high sensitivity and specificity.

Researchers ran the PCR with 60 Vbeta and 13 Jbeta primers. Produced via immunoSEQ multiplex PCR; TCRdb's table is partial and in-frame only. The sample includes approximately 120,000 clones, 75% to 90% of them seen just once. Trimming cost V 0 bases and J 4 bases, with 9 bases left between them. Germline V gene sequence: CDR1 SGHRS, CDR2 YFSETQ. CDR3 length: 14 residues. The TCR sequence derives from a woman between 25 and 40 years old in good health and CMV-seropositive. The sequenced sample was PBMCs. The chain joins TRBV5-1 to TRBJ2-3, with TRBD2 as a possible D gene (6 bases). The CDR3 sequence: CASSLAGAPDTQYF. CDR3 sequence (DNA): TGCGCCAGCAGCTTGGCGGGAGCTCCAGATACGCAGTATTTT. Combining the CDR3 with reference TRBV5-1 and TRBJ2-3 gives the whole variable domain KAGVTQTPRYLIKTRGQQVTLSCSPISGHRSVSWYQQTPGQGLQFLFEYFSETQRNKGNFPGRFSGRQFSNSRSEMNVSTLELGDSALYLCASSLAGAPDTQYFGPGTRLTVL.